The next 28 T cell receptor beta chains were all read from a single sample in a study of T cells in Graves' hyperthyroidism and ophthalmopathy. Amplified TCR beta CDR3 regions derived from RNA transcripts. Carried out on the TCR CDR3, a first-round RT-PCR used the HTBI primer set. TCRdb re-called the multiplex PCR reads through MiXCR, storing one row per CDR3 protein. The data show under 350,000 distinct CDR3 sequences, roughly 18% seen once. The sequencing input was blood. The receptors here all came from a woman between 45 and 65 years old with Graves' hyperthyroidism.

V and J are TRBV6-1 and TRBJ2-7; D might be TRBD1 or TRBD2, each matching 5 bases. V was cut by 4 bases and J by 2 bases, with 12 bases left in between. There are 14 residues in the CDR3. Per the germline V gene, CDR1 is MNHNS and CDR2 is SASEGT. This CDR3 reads CASSVWGIPYEQYV. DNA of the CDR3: TGTGCCAGCAGTGTTTGGGGGATTCCCTACGAGCAGTACGTC.

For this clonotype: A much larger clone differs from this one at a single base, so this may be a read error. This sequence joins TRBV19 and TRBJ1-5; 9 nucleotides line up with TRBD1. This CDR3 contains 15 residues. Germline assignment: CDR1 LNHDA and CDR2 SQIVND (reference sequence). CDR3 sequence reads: CASSSGTGNNQPKHF. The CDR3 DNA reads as TGTGCCAGTAGTTCCGGGACAGGGAACAATCAGCCCAAGCATTTT.

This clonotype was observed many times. The CDR3 spells CASSLGTGGWPQHF. CDR3 DNA: TGCGCCAGCAGCCTAGGGACAGGGGGATGGCCCCAGCATTTT. The chain uses TRBV5-1 and TRBJ1-5; TRBD1 agrees at 11 bases. This CDR3 spans 14 amino acids. Unmatched junction bases numbered 6, after V lost 4 bases and J lost 9 bases. Germline V lookup: CDR1 SGHRS, CDR2 YFSETQ.

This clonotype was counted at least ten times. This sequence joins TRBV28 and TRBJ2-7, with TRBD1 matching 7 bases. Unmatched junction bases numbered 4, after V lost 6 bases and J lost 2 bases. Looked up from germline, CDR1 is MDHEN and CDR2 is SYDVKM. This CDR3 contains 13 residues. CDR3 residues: CASRSGQAYEQYF. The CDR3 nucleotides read TGTGCCAGCAGATCCGGACAGGCCTACGAGCAGTACTTC.

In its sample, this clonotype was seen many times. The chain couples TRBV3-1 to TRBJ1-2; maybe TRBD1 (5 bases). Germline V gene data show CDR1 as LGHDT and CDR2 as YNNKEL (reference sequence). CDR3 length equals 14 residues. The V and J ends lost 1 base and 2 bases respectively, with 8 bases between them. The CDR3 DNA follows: TGTGCCAGCAGCCAAGGGGGCCTAAACTATGGCTACACCTTC. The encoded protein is CASSQGGLNYGYTF.

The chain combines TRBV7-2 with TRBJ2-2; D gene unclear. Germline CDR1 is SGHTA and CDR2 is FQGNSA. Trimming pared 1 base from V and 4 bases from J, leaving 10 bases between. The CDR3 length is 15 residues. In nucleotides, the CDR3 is TGTGCCAGCAGCTTAGATCTAGTTGCCACCGGGGAGCTGTTTTTT. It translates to CASSLDLVATGELFF.

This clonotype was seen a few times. This chain's CDR3 is CASSQDRGDRTRAFF. CDR3 DNA sequence: TGTGCCAGCAGCCAAGATCGGGGCGACCGGACAAGAGCTTTCTTT. J is TRBJ1-1 and V is TRBV4-2, with D perhaps matching TRBD1 (5 bases). This CDR3 region has 15 residues. V shed 0 bases and J shed 10 bases, with 18 bases lying between them. Germline V gene data show CDR1 as LGHNA and CDR2 as YNFKEQ.

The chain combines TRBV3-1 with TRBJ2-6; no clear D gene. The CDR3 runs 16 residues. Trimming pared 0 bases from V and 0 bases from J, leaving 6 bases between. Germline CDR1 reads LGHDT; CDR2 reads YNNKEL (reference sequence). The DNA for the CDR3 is TGTGCCAGCAGCCAAGATGGAGTCTCTGGGGCCAACGTCCTGACTTTC. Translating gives CASSQDGVSGANVLTF.

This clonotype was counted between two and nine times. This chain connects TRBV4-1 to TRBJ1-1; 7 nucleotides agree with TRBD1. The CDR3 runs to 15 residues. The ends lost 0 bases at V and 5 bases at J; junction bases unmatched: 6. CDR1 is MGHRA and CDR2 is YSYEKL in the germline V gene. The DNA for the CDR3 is TGCGCCAGCAGCCAAGATGGCCAGGGGGGAACTGAAGCTTTCTTT. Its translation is CASSQDGQGGTEAFF.

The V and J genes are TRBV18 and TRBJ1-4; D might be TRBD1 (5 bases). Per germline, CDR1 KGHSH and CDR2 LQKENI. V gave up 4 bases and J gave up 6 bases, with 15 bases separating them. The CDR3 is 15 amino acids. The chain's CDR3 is CASSLLGAEDEKLFF. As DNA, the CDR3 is TGTGCCAGCTCACTTTTAGGGGCGGAAGATGAAAAACTGTTTTTT.

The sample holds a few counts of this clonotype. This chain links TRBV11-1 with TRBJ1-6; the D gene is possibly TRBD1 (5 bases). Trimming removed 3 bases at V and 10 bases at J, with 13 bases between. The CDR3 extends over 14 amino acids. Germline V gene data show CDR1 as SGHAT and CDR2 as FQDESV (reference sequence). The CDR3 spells CASSLGGGGSPLHF. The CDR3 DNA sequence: TGTGCCAGCAGCTTGGGGGGTGGAGGATCACCCCTCCACTTT.

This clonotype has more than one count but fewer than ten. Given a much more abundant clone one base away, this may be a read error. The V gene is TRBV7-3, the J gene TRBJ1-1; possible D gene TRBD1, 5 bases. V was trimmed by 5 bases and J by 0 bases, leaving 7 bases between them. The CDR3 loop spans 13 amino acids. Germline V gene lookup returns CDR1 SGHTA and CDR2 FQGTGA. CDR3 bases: TGTGCCAGCAGCCGGACATTGAACACTGAAGCTTTCTTT. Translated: CASSRTLNTEAFF.

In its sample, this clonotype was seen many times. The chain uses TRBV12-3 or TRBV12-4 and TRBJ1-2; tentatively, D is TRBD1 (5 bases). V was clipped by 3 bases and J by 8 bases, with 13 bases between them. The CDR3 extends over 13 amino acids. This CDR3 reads CASSFAGTSGYTF. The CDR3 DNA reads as TGTGCCAGCAGTTTCGCCGGGACGTCGGGCTACACCTTC.

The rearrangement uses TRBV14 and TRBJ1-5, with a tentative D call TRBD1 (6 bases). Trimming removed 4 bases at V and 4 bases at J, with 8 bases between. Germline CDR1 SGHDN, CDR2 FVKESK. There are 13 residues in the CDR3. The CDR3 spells CASSRGPNQPQHF. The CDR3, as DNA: TGTGCCAGCAGCCGGGGGCCTAATCAGCCCCAGCATTTT.

CDR3 nucleotide sequence: TGTGCCTTTTCGTTAGACGTAAACACTGAAGCTTTCTTT. It translates to CAFSLDVNTEAFF. This chain links TRBV30 with TRBJ1-1; no clear D. The length of the CDR3 is 13 residues. Trimming removed 7 bases from V and 2 bases from J, with 14 bases in between. Germline CDR1 reads GTSNPN; CDR2 reads SVGIG (reference sequence). Looking up the rest from reference TRBV30 and TRBJ1-1 gives the full variable domain: SQTIHQWPATLVQPVGSPLSLECTVEGTSNPNLYWYRQAAGRGLQLLFYSVGIGQISSEVPQNLSASRPQDRQFILSSKKLLLSDSGFYLCAFSLDVNTEAFFGQGTRLTVV.

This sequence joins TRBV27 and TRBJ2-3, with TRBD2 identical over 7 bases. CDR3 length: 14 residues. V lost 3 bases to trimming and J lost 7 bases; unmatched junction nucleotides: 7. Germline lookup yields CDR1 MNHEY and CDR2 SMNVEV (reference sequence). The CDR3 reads CASSFAGAGNTQYF. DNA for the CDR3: TGTGCCAGCAGTTTCGCGGGAGCGGGGAATACGCAGTATTTT.

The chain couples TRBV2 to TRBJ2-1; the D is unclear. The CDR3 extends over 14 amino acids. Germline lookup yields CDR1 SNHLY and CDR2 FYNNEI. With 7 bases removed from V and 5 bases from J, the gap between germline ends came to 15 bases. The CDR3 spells CASNDQDANNEQFF. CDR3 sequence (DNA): TGTGCCAGCAACGACCAGGACGCCAACAATGAGCAGTTCTTC.

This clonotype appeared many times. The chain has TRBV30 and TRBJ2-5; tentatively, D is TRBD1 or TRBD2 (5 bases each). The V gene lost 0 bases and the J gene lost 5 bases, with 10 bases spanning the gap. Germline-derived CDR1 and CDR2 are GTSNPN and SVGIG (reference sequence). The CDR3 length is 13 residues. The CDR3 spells CAWSVGDVETQYF. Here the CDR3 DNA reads TGTGCCTGGAGTGTGGGGGATGTGGAGACCCAGTACTTC.

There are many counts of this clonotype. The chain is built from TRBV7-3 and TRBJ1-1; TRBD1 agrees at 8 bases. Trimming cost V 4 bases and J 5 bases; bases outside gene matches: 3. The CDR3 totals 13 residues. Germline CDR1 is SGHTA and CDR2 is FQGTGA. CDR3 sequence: CASSSGQATEAFF. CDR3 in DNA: TGTGCCAGCAGCTCGGGACAGGCTACTGAAGCTTTCTTT. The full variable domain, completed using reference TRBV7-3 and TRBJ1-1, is GAGVSQTPSNKVTEKGKYVELRCDPISGHTALYWYRQSLGQGPEFLIYFQGTGAADDSGLPNDRFFAVRPEGSVSTLKIQRTERGDSAVYLCASSSGQATEAFFGQGTRLTVV.

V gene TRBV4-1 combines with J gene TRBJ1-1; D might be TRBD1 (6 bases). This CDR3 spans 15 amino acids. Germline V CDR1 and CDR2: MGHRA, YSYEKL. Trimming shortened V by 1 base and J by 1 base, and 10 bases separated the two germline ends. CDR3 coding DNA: TGCGCCAGCAGCCAAGTAGCGACAGGGAACACTGAAGCTTTCTTT. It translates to CASSQVATGNTEAFF.

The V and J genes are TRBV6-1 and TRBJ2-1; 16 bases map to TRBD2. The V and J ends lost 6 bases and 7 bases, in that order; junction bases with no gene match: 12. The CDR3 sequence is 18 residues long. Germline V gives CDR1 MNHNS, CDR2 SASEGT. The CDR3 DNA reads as TGTGCCAGCAGGCGACTCACCGGGACTAGCGGGGGGGAGAATGAGCAGTTCTTC. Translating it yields CASRRLTGTSGGENEQFF.

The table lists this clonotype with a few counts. CDR3 protein: CASSPDGTSDGYTF. The CDR3 region has the DNA TGTGCCAGCAGCCCAGACGGTACTTCGGATGGCTACACCTTC. The chain employs TRBV6-4 and TRBJ1-2; no reliable D call. Germline V CDR1 and CDR2: MRHNA, SNTAGT. V lost 6 bases and J 6 bases, leaving 17 bases between the germline ends. This CDR3 is 14 amino acids long.

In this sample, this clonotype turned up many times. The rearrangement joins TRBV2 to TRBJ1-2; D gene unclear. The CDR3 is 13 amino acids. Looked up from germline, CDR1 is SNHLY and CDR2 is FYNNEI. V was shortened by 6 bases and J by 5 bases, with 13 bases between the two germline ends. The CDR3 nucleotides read TGTGCCAGCAGCTTTCCGGAAGGGTATGGCTACACCTTC. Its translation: CASSFPEGYGYTF.

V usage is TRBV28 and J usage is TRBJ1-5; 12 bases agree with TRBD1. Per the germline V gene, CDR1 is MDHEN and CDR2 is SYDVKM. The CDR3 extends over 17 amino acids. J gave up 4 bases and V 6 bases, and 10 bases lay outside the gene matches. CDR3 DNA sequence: TGTGCCAGCAGCCAGGGGGACAGGGGGCCACAAAATCAGCCCCAGCATTTT. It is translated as CASSQGDRGPQNQPQHF. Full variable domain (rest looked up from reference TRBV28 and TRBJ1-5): DVKVTQSSRYLVKRTGEKVFLECVQDMDHENMFWYRQDPGLGLRLIYFSYDVKMKEKGDIPEGYSVSREKKERFSLILESASTNQTSMYLCASSQGDRGPQNQPQHFGDGTRLSIL.

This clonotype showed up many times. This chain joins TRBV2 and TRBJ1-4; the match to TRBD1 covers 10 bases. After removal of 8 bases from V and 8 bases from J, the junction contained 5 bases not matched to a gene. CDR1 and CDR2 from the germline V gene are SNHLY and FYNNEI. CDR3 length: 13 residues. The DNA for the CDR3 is TGTGCCAGCCGCGGGACAGGGGAGGAAAAACTGTTTTTT. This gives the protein CASRGTGEEKLFF.

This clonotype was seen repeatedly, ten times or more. Written as DNA, the CDR3 is TGCGCCAGCAGTGAGTCGAAGGACAGGGCGACCGAGCAGTACTTC. Amino acids: CASSESKDRATEQYF. The chain is built from TRBV10-1 and TRBJ2-7, with 8 bases that match TRBD1. With V trimmed by 0 bases and J by 6 bases, 7 bases remained unmatched. Germline CDR1 WNHNN, CDR2 SYGVQD (reference sequence). This CDR3 has 15 residues.

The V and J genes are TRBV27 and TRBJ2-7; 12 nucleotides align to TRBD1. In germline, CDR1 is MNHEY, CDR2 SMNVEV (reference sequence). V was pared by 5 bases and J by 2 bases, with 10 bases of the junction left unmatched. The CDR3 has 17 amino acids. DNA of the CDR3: TGTGCCAGCAGTCCAAGTTTCGGGACAGGGGGCCCCTACGAGCAGTACTTC. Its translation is CASSPSFGTGGPYEQYF.

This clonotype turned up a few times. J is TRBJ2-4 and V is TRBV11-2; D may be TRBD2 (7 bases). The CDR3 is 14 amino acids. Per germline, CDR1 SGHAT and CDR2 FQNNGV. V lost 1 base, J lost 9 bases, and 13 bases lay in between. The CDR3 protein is CASSLVAGASIQYF. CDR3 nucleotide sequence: TGTGCCAGCAGCTTAGTCGCGGGGGCCTCCATTCAGTACTTC.